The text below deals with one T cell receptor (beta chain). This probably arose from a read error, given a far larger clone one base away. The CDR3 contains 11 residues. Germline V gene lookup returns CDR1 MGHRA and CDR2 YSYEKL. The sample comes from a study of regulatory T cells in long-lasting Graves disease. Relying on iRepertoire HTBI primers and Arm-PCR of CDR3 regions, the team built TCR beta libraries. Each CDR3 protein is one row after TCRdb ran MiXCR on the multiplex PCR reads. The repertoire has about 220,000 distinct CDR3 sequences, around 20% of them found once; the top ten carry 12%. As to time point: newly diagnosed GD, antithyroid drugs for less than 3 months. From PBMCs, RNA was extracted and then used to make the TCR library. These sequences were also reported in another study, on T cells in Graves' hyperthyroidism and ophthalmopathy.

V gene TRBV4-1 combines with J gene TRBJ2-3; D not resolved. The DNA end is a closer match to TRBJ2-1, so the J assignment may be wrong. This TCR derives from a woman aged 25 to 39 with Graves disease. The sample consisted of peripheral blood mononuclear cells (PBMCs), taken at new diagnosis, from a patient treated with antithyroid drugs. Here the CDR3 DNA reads TGCGCCAGCCGTCGCCCCGGGGAGCAGTTCTTC. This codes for CASRRPGEQFF.